The present T cell receptor beta chain was sequenced within a study of T cells after posttransplantation cyclophosphamide. Study-level results: Tissue-infiltrating T cells from skin or gut overlapped little with blood T cells. Donor CD8+ memory clones often dominated recipient blood repertoires at later times.

Per the germline V gene, CDR1 is LNHDA and CDR2 is SQIVND (reference sequence). Trimming shortened V by 4 bases and J by 13 bases, and 19 bases separated the two germline ends. The CDR3 covers 14 residues. There are many counts of this clone. Its antigen remains unknown. Libraries were prepared by immunoSEQ multiplex PCR; TCRdb keeps only in-frame clonotypes and omits some of them. The sample is made up of some 46,000 clones, none counted only once. Sequencing was done on a sample of PBMCs. This TCR derives from a man in his forties or fifties in good health, CMV-negative, and a related stem cell transplant donor. This sequence joins TRBV19 and TRBJ2-2; D perhaps matches TRBD2 (6 bases). In DNA, the CDR3 is TGTGCCAGTAGTAATGGACTCGCCCCCGGGAGGCTGTTTTTT. Its protein is CASSNGLAPGRLFF. The variable domain in full, completed from reference TRBV19 and TRBJ2-2, reads DGGITQSPKYLFRKEGQNVTLSCEQNLNHDAMYWYRQDPGQGLRLIYYSQIVNDFQKGDIAEGYSVSREKKESFPLTVTSAQKNPTAFYLCASSNGLAPGRLFFGEGSRLTVL.